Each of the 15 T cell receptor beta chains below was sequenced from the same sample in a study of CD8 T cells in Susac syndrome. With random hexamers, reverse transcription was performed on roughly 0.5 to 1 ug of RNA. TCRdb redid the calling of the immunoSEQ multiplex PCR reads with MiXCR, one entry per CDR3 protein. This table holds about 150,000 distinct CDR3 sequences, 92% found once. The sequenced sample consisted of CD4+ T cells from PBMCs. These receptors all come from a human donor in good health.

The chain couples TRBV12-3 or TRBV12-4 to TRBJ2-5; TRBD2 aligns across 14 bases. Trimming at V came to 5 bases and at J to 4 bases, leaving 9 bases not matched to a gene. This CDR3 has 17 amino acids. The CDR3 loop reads CASSPSGLAGAGETQYF. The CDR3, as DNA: TGTGCCAGCAGTCCCTCGGGACTAGCGGGGGCGGGAGAGACCCAGTACTTC.

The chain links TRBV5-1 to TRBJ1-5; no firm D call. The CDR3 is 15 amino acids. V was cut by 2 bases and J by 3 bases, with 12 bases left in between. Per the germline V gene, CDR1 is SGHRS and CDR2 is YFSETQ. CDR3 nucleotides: TGCGCCAGCAGCTTTGGAGGGAGAGCCAATCAGCCCCAGCATTTT. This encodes CASSFGGRANQPQHF.

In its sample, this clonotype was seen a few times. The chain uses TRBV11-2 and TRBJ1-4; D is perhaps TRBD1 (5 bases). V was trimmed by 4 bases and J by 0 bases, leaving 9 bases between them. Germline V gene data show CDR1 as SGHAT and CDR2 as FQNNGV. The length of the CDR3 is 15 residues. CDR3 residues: CASSSPTATNEKLFF. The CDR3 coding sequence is TGTGCCAGCAGCTCCCCGACAGCAACTAATGAAAAACTGTTTTTT. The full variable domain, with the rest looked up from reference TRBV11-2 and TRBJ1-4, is EAGVAQSPRYKIIEKRQSVAFWCNPISGHATLYWYQQILGQGPKLLIQFQNNGVVDDSQLPKDRFSAERLKGVDSTLKIQPAKLEDSAVYLCASSSPTATNEKLFFGSGTQLSVL.

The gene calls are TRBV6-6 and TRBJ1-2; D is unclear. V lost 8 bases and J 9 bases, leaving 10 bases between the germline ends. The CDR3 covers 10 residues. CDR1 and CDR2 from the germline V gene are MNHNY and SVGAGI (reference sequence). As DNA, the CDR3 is TGTGCCAGCCACGTAACGAGCTACACCTTC. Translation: CASHVTSYTF.

CDR3 nucleotide sequence: TGCGCCAGCAGTGGACAGGGAGGTGGGCCCCAGCATTTT. It encodes CASSGQGGGPQHF. This rearrangement joins TRBV10-2 to TRBJ1-5; 7 bases are shared with TRBD1. The CDR3 is made up of 13 amino acids. From germline, CDR1 is WSHSY and CDR2 SAAADI. The J segment lost 9 bases and the V segment lost 4 bases, leaving 6 bases of the junction unmatched.

CDR3 sequence: CASSSEGGYEQYF. The DNA of the CDR3 is TGTGCCAGCAGTTCGGAGGGAGGCTACGAGCAGTACTTC. The chain joins TRBV6-2 or TRBV6-3 to TRBJ2-7, with a possible D match to TRBD2 (6 bases). With 4 bases removed from V and 3 bases from J, the gap between germline ends came to 10 bases. The CDR3 has 13 residues. Germline values: CDR1 MNHEY, CDR2 SVGEGT.

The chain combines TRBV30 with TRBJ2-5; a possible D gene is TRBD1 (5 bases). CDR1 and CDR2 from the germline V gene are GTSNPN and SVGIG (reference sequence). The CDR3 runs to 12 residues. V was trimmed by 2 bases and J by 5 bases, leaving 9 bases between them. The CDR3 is CAWSYSGETQYF. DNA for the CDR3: TGTGCCTGGAGTTACTCAGGGGAGACCCAGTACTTC. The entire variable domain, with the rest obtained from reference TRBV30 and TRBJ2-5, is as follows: SQTIHQWPATLVQPVGSPLSLECTVEGTSNPNLYWYRQAAGRGLQLLFYSVGIGQISSEVPQNLSASRPQDRQFILSSKKLLLSDSGFYLCAWSYSGETQYFGPGTRLLVL.

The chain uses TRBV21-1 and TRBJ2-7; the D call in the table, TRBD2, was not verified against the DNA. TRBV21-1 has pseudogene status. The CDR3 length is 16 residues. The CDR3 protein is CASSKIGGVQIPEQYF. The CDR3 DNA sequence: TGTGCCAGCAGCAAGATAGGAGGGGTCCAAATTCCGGAGCAGTACTTC.

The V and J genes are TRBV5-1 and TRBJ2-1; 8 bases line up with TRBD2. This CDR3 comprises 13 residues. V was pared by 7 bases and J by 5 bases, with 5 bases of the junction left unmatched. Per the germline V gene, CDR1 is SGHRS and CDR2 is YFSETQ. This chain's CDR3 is CASGPGLDNEQFF. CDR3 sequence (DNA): TGCGCCAGCGGACCGGGACTAGACAATGAGCAGTTCTTC. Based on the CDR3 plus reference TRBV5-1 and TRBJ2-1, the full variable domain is KAGVTQTPRYLIKTRGQQVTLSCSPISGHRSVSWYQQTPGQGLQFLFEYFSETQRNKGNFPGRFSGRQFSNSRSEMNVSTLELGDSALYLCASGPGLDNEQFFGPGTRLTVL.

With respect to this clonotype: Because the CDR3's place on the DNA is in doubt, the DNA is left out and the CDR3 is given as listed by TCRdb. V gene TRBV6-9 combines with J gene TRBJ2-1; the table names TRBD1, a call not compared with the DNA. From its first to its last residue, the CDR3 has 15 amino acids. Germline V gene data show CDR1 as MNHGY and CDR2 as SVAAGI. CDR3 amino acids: CASSSSGQAYNEQFF.

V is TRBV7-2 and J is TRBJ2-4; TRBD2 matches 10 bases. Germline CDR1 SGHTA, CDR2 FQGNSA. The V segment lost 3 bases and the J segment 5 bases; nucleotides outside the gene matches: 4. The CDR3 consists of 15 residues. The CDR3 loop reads CASSFRSGGENIQYF. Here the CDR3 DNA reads TGTGCCAGCAGCTTCAGAAGCGGGGGGGAAAACATTCAGTACTTC.

The CDR3, as DNA: TGTGCCAGCAGGCCTACAGGGGGCTCTCCCTACGAGCAGTACTTC. Translating gives CASRPTGGSPYEQYF. V is TRBV28 and J is TRBJ2-7, with 9 bases matching TRBD1. The CDR3 is made up of 15 amino acids. V was pared by 6 bases and J by 2 bases, with 8 bases of the junction left unmatched. Germline loops: CDR1 MDHEN, CDR2 SYDVKM.

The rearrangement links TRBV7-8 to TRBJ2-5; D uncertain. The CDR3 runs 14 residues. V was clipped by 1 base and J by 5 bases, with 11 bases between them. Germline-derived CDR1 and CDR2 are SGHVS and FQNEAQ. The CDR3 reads CASSLGYSRETQYF. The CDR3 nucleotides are TGTGCCAGCAGCTTAGGGTATTCGAGGGAGACCCAGTACTTC.

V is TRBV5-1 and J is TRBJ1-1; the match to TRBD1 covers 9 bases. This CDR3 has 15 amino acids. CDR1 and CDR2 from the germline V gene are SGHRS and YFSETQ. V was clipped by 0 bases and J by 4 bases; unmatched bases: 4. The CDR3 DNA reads TGCGCCAGCAGCTTGGCCGGGACAGGGTTCACTGAAGCTTTCTTT. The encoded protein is CASSLAGTGFTEAFF.

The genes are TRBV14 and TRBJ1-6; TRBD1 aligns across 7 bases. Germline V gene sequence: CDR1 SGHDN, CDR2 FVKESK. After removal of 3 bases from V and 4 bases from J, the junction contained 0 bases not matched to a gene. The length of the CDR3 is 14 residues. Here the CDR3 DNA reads TGTGCCAGCAGCCAGGGACAGTATAATTCACCCCTCCACTTT. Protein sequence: CASSQGQYNSPLHF.